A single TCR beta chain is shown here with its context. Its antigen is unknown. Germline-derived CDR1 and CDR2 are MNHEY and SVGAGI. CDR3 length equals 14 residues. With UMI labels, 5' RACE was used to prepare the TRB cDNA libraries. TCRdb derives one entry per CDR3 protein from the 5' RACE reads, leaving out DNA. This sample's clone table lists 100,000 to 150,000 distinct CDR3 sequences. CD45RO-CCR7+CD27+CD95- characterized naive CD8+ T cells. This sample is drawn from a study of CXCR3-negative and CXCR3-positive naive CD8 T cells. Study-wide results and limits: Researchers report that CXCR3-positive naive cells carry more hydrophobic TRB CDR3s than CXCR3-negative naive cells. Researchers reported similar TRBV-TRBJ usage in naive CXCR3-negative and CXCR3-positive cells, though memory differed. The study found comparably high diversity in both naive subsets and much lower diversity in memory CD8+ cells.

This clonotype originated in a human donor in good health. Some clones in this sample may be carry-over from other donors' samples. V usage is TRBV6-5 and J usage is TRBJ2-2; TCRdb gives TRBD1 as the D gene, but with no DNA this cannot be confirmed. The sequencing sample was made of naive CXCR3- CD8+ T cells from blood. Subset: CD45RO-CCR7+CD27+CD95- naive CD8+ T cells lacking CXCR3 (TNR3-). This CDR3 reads CASETGLNTGELFF.